What follows are 3 T cell receptor beta chains derived from one specimen sequenced in a study of blood T cell repertoires in COVID-19 (dated by TCRdb to the early 2020s). The method was the immunoSEQ multiplex PCR assay. TCRdb mirrors the immuneACCESS table, restricted to in-frame sequences. Some clones are absent from its copies; in checked studies, under half trace to an unresolved V gene, and the reason for the others is unknown. Across this sample there are 290,000 or so clones, with about 93% seen only once. Around 1.1% of the sample lies in the top ten. Material: PBMCs or T cells enriched from blood (not recorded which). These TCRs come from a woman under 40 who had recovered from COVID-19.

CDR3 residues: CAISGYGGSRDEQYF. The CDR3 nucleotides are TGTGCCATCAGTGGGTACGGCGGGTCAAGGGACGAGCAGTACTTC. The chain has TRBV10-3 and TRBJ2-7, with a tentative D call TRBD2 (5 bases). V was trimmed by 4 bases and J by 5 bases, leaving 18 bases between them. Germline values: CDR1 ENHRY, CDR2 SYGVKD. CDR3 size: 15 residues.

V usage is TRBV28 and J usage is TRBJ2-7; D may be TRBD2 (6 bases). CDR1 is MDHEN and CDR2 is SYDVKM in the germline V gene. This CDR3 contains 15 residues. Trimming cost V 3 bases and J 2 bases, with 14 bases left between them. CDR3 DNA: TGTGCCAGCAGTTTCCTGCTAGCGCGAACCTACGAGCAGTACTTC. This sequence encodes CASSFLLARTYEQYF. The whole variable domain, filled in from reference TRBV28 and TRBJ2-7, reads DVKVTQSSRYLVKRTGEKVFLECVQDMDHENMFWYRQDPGLGLRLIYFSYDVKMKEKGDIPEGYSVSREKKERFSLILESASTNQTSMYLCASSFLLARTYEQYFGPGTRLTVT.

This chain links TRBV6-5 with TRBJ1-1; D ambiguous. The CDR3 consists of 14 residues. CDR1 and CDR2 from the germline V gene are MNHEY and SVGAGI. V was pared by 0 bases and J by 1 base, with 6 bases between. CDR3 residues: CASSYSGRNTEAFF. CDR3 in DNA: TGTGCCAGCAGTTACTCGGGCAGGAACACTGAAGCTTTCTTT.